Presented here are 5 T cell receptor beta chains from one specimen sequenced in a study of CD8+ T cells in alopecia areata. Treatment in this sample: oral pan-JAK inhibitor, 5-10 mg twice daily. Once RNA had been extracted, it was reverse transcribed into cDNA to act as the sequencing template. Produced via immunoSEQ multiplex PCR; TCRdb's table is partial and in-frame only. The profile covers about 100,000 clones, with 84% appearing a single time and 20% to 25% taken by the ten largest. The material was CD8+ T cells sorted from blood, obtained at week 24, from a patient treated with tofacitinib. These receptors originate from a human donor with alopecia areata.

This chain connects TRBV27 to TRBJ2-3, with 12 bases aligning to TRBD1. CDR1 and CDR2 (germline): MNHEY, SMNVEV (reference sequence). The CDR3 has 16 amino acids. The V gene end was trimmed by 8 bases and the J gene end by 5 bases; junction bases not matched to a gene: 11. The CDR3 DNA reads TGTGCCAGCGGCCCCCAGGGGACAGGGGGCAAAGATACGCAGTATTTT. As protein: CASGPQGTGGKDTQYF.

The rearrangement links TRBV11-2 to TRBJ2-1; D uncertain. Germline CDR1 reads SGHAT; CDR2 reads FQNNGV. CDR3 length: 11 amino acids. Trimming took off 2 bases at V and 8 bases at J, with 4 bases between the two ends. The CDR3 DNA reads TGTGCCAGCAGCTTATCCCATGAGCAGTTCTTC. Protein product: CASSLSHEQFF.

The V gene is TRBV2, the J gene TRBJ1-1; 7 bases fit TRBD1. The germline V gene has CDR1 SNHLY and CDR2 FYNNEI. After removal of 6 bases from V and 0 bases from J, the junction contained 7 bases not matched to a gene. This CDR3 has 15 residues. CDR3 sequence reads: CASRGVTGLNTEAFF. The CDR3 region has the DNA TGTGCCAGCAGAGGGGTGACAGGGCTGAACACTGAAGCTTTCTTT.

This rearrangement joins TRBV4-3 to TRBJ1-2; no clear D gene. Per the germline V gene, CDR1 is LGHNA and CDR2 is YSLEER. The CDR3 length is 13 residues. Trimming cost V 1 base and J 6 bases, with 9 bases left between them. The CDR3 DNA reads TGCGCCAGCAGCCAAGGGCAGGTGGATGGCTACACCTTC. It codes for CASSQGQVDGYTF.

This clone turned up a few times. V and J are TRBV5-6 and TRBJ2-1, with 9 bases fitting TRBD2. The ends lost 2 bases at V and 4 bases at J; junction bases unmatched: 4. This CDR3 region has 15 residues. CDR1 SGHDT and CDR2 YYEEEE come from the germline V gene. CDR3 in amino acids: CASSLPAGGYNEQFF. The CDR3 DNA is TGTGCCAGCAGCTTACCAGCGGGGGGTTACAATGAGCAGTTCTTC.